Reported below is one T cell receptor beta chain. Its binding antigen is unknown. No quality values exist for individual bases; no much larger clone is one base distant. The data were obtained in a study of CD8+CD57+ T cells in acquired aplastic anemia (dated by TCRdb to between 2017 and 2018). At the level of the whole study: Extracted DNA from sorted CD4+ and CD8+ cells averaged approximately 3.4 ug, ranging from about 0.17 to 30 ug. A CD8+CD57+ expansion meant a frequency higher than the mean frequency seen in healthy subjects. The research as a whole found: Twenty-nine CD8+ CDR3 sequences were shared between patients and controls but appeared highly expressed in patients and within their immunodominant clones. No significant difference in CD8+ Simpson's diversity was found between patients and healthy controls (P=0.060).

The CDR3 contains 16 residues, cysteine and phenylalanine counted. Only CDR3 DNA is held: 48 bases, read in frame from base 1. Trimmed from V: 3 bases; trimmed from J: 3 bases; junction bases lacking a gene match: 3. CDR1 and CDR2 (KGHDR, SFDVKD) derive from the germline V gene. Expansion of CD8+CD57+ cells had been shown by flow cytometry in the patients chosen for sequencing. Every patient had a diagnosis of severe acquired aplastic anemia based on International Study of Aplastic Anemia and Agranulocytosis and Camitta criteria. At the time blood was sampled, none of the patients had received any therapy. TCR repertoires of sorted CD4+ and CD8+ blood T cells from severe aplastic anemia patients and healthy subjects were deep-sequenced in the study. In the USA, patient enrollment took place under clinicaltrials.gov protocols 00001620, 01623167, 00001397, 00071045, 00081523 and 00961064. Ficoll-Paque density gradient centrifugation was used to isolate peripheral blood mononuclear cells. Before DNA extraction, CD4+ and CD8+ T cells were sorted by FACS or by magnetic beads.

Genomic DNA served as template for TCR beta VDJ combination and CDR3 sequence profiling. An Illumina HiSeq 2000 was used for TCR repertoire sequencing. From the authors' description of their analysis: TRBV/TRBJ rearrangement plots, CDR3 size and DJ length profiles, and Simpson's diversity index were used to assess repertoires. Whichever DNA sequence was most abundant in the deep sequencing data was defined as the immunodominant clone. CDR3 amino acid sequences were screened for sharing across subjects and compared with published repertoires and the VDJdb database. Starting from the raw public reads, TCRdb applied fastp trimming at Q25, assembled clones with MiXCR and retained in-frame beta chains. Every CDR3 protein is listed once, alongside the most common genes and DNA of its rows. In this record, the V and J calls reflect TCRdb's handling and not the investigators' own analysis. This sample holds about 58,000 distinct CDR3 sequences; 55% to 70% were observed only once. Around 17% of the sample belongs to the ten largest clones.

This clonotype was sampled from a human donor with aplastic anemia. The sequenced sample consisted of sorted CD4+, CD8+, or CD8+CD57+ T cells (not recorded which) from PBMCs. Recombination joined TRBV24-1 with TRBJ2-2; 10 of the junction bases match TRBD1. The bases read TGTGCCACCAGTGATCTCGGACAGGGGGACACCGGGGAGCTGTTTTTT. Translated, it gives CATSDLGQGDTGELFF.